These 20 T cell receptor beta chains share one sample of origin, sequenced in a study of T cell clonality in common variable immunodeficiency. The method was immunoSEQ multiplex PCR; TCRdb's version includes in-frame clones alone and lacks a portion of them. The table lists some 32,000 clones, with no singletons. The sample was peripheral blood mononuclear cells. The receptors were gathered from a person between 18 and 75 years old in good health.

A remark on this clone: Read sequence stops 3 residues before the CDR3 end, and the germline J gene provides the missing end. The genes are TRBV2 and TRBJ1-6; D gene ambiguous. This CDR3 spans 16 amino acids. The V gene's germline CDR1 is SNHLY and CDR2 FYNNEI. V lost 2 bases, J lost 5 bases, and 13 bases lay in between. CDR3 sequence: CASSEQIPINNSPLHF. CDR3 DNA (partial): TGTGCCAGCAGTGAACAGATCCCCATTAATAATTCACCC. Full variable domain (rest looked up from reference TRBV2 and TRBJ1-6): EPEVTQTPSHQVTQMGQEVILRCVPISNHLYFYWYRQILGQKVEFLVSFYNNEISEKSEIFDDQFSVERPDGSNFTLKIRSTKLEDSAMYFCASSEQIPINNSPLHFGNGTRLTVT.

This clone was detected a few times. CDR3 residues: CASSLGQGNEQYF. CDR3 DNA, as far as it was read: TGTGCCAGCAGCTTAGGCCAGGGGAACGAG. This sequence joins TRBV7-9 and TRBJ2-7; D may be TRBD1 (6 bases). Read sequence stops 3 residues before the CDR3 end, and the germline J gene provides the missing end. Germline lookup yields CDR1 SEHNR and CDR2 FQNEAQ (reference sequence). Trimming took off 1 base at V and 5 bases at J, with 9 bases between the two ends. CDR3 length equals 13 residues.

There are a few counts of this clone. The CDR3 end is not reached by the read, which stops 3 residues before it; the germline J gene fills it in. The chain employs TRBV18 and TRBJ2-7, with 7 bases fitting TRBD2. After removal of 4 bases from V and 1 base from J, the junction contained 1 base not matched to a gene. Germline V CDR1 and CDR2: KGHSH, LQKENI. CDR3 length: 13 amino acids. This CDR3 is CASSRGGSYEQYF. The sequenced part of the CDR3 DNA is TGTGCCAGCTCACGGGGGGGATCCTACGAG.

In this sample, this clone turned up a few times. A read error is possible here, since a much larger clone lies one base away. Read coverage stops 3 residues before the CDR3 terminus; the germline J gene supplies the remainder. The genes are TRBV6-1 and TRBJ2-2, with a tentative D call TRBD1 (6 bases). The CDR3 runs 14 residues. The germline gives CDR1 MNHNS, CDR2 SASEGT. The sequenced CDR3 bases are TGTGCCAGCAGTGGACTCTCAGGGGCCAACGTG. It translates to CASSGLSGANV. The CDR3 as a whole reads CASSGLSGANVLFF.

This clone was counted only a few times. Coverage ceases 3 residues before the CDR3 finishes, and the germline J gene fills in the end. This chain uses TRBV7-9 with TRBJ2-2; weak D call: TRBD2 (5 bases). Looked up from germline, CDR1 is SEHNR and CDR2 is FQNEAQ (reference sequence). Deletions cut 2 bases from V and 6 bases from J, with 10 bases between. The CDR3 spans 14 residues. The sequenced CDR3 bases are TGTGCCAGCAGCTTAACTAGAAGGGCCGGGGAG. Translation gives CASSLTRRAGE. The entire CDR3 reads CASSLTRRAGELFF.

Note on this clone: The CDR3 is cut off 3 residues early in the read; its end comes from the germline J gene. The chain recombines TRBV7-9 with TRBJ1-4; D possibly corresponds to TRBD1 (6 bases). CDR3 length: 15 amino acids. Trimming took off 4 bases at V and 8 bases at J, with 17 bases between the two ends. CDR1 SEHNR and CDR2 FQNEAQ come from the germline V gene (reference sequence). The CDR3 loop reads CASSSPEQGKEKLFF. The sequenced CDR3 bases are TGTGCCAGCAGCTCTCCGGAACAGGGAAAGGAAAAA.

In its sample, this clone was seen a few times. The sequenced part of the CDR3 DNA is TGTGCCAGCAGCTTCGGGGACAGGGGTTACAATGAG. This sequence encodes CASSFGDRGYNE. The CDR3 as a whole reads CASSFGDRGYNEQFF. V usage is TRBV5-6 and J usage is TRBJ2-1, with 10 bases aligning to TRBD1. The read halts 3 residues ahead of the CDR3 end, with the missing end drawn from the germline J gene. This CDR3 has 15 amino acids. V gave up 2 bases and J gave up 4 bases; unmatched junction bases: 3. Germline V gene lookup returns CDR1 SGHDT and CDR2 YYEEEE.

Comment on this clone: The read comes to an end 3 residues before the CDR3 does, leaving the germline J gene to fill in the end. The rearrangement joins TRBV7-9 to TRBJ1-1, with no clear D. This CDR3 has 15 amino acids. CDR1 and CDR2 from the germline V gene are SEHNR and FQNEAQ (reference sequence). V dropped 7 bases and J dropped 1 base, with 16 bases sitting between them. The chain's CDR3 is CASNPSAAGNTEAFF. CDR3 DNA (partial): TGTGCCAGCAACCCTAGCGCCGCGGGGAACACTGAA.

This clone was seen many times. The read comes to an end 3 residues before the CDR3 does, leaving the germline J gene to fill in the end. The chain couples TRBV7-3 to TRBJ2-1, with 9 bases lining up with TRBD2. Germline lookup yields CDR1 SGHTA and CDR2 FQGTGA. V trimming: 0 bases; J trimming: 3 bases; junction bases outside the gene matches: 9. The CDR3 extends over 18 amino acids. CDR3 residues: CASSLTSIAGAFYNEQFF. CDR3 bases read: TGTGCCAGCAGCTTAACGTCAATAGCGGGAGCATTCTACAATGAG. Combining the CDR3 with reference TRBV7-3 and TRBJ2-1 gives the whole variable domain GAGVSQTPSNKVTEKGKYVELRCDPISGHTALYWYRQSLGQGPEFLIYFQGTGAADDSGLPNDRFFAVRPEGSVSTLKIQRTERGDSAVYLCASSLTSIAGAFYNEQFFGPGTRLTVL.

Turning to this clone: The read comes to an end 3 residues before the CDR3 does, leaving the germline J gene to fill in the end. J is TRBJ1-2 and V is TRBV7-9; D is unresolved. The V gene lost 3 bases and the J gene lost 6 bases, with 11 bases spanning the gap. The CDR3 runs 13 residues. CDR1 is SEHNR, CDR2 FQNEAQ, per germline (reference sequence). The CDR3 bases that were read are TGTGCCAGCAGCTTTGGGCGGGCTGATGGC. Protein sequence: CASSFGRADG. The whole CDR3 is CASSFGRADGYTF.

There are many counts of this clone. The read ends 3 residues before the CDR3 terminus; that terminus is restored from the germline J gene. J is TRBJ1-5 and V is TRBV10-3; TRBD1 might be the D (6 bases). The CDR3 sequence is 13 residues long. V lost 9 bases to trimming and J lost 7 bases, with 16 bases between them. Germline V gives CDR1 ENHRY, CDR2 SYGVKD. CDR3 DNA, as far as it was read: TGTGCCATATCCACAGGGAGGGACCAGCCC. Protein product: CAISTGRDQP. The entire CDR3 protein is CAISTGRDQPQHF.

Notes on this clone: With the read ending 3 residues before the CDR3 end, the germline J gene is used to fill in that end. The chain is built from TRBV5-1 and TRBJ2-2; no definite D call. The CDR3 length is 15 residues. Germline CDR1 reads SGHRS; CDR2 reads YFSETQ. The covered CDR3 bases are TGCGCCAGCAGCTTGGGCCGAGCAACTAATGAAAAG. Translating it yields CASSLGRATNEK. The entire CDR3 protein reads CASSLGRATNEKLFF. Variable domain in full (rest from reference TRBV5-1 and TRBJ2-2): KAGVTQTPRYLIKTRGQQVTLSCSPISGHRSVSWYQQTPGQGLQFLFEYFSETQRNKGNFPGRFSGRQFSNSRSEMNVSTLELGDSALYLCASSLGRATNEKLFFGEGSRLTVL.

The sample holds a few counts of this clone. Read coverage stops 3 residues before the CDR3 terminus; the germline J gene supplies the remainder. This chain links TRBV5-1 with TRBJ1-1; TRBD1 agrees at 10 bases. Germline assignment: CDR1 SGHRS and CDR2 YFSETQ. The trim removed 4 bases at V and 3 bases at J, leaving 3 bases unmatched. The CDR3 contains 14 residues. Partial CDR3 DNA: TGCGCCAGCAGCCCCGGGACAGGGGACACTGAA. Residues: CASSPGTGDTE. The whole CDR3 sequence is CASSPGTGDTEAFF.

In regard to this clone: A much larger clone differs from this one at a single base, so this may be a read error. From the germline J gene comes the end of the CDR3, since the read stops 3 residues before it. This sequence joins TRBV30 and TRBJ2-2; TRBD1 matches at 10 bases. Germline values: CDR1 GTSNPN, CDR2 SVGIG (reference sequence). The CDR3 contains 18 residues. The CDR3 protein is CAWSRTGGLLSGANVLFF. The part of the CDR3 DNA that was read is TGTGCCTGGAGTCGGACAGGGGGACTTCTATCTGGGGCCAACGTG.

In its sample, this clone was seen many times. The read finishes 3 residues shy of the CDR3 end, and the germline J gene is used to complete it. J is TRBJ2-4 and V is TRBV7-9, with D tentatively TRBD1 or TRBD2 (6 bases each). Per the germline V gene, CDR1 is SEHNR and CDR2 is FQNEAQ (reference sequence). This CDR3 is 14 amino acids long. Trimming stripped 5 bases from V and 6 bases from J, with 14 bases between. CDR3 region: CASSRKGGGNIQYF. The covered CDR3 bases are TGTGCCAGCAGCCGGAAAGGAGGGGGAAACATT.

At least ten counts were recorded for this clone. The CDR3 end is not reached by the read, which stops 3 residues before it; the germline J gene fills it in. The J gene is TRBJ1-5, the V gene TRBV19, with TRBD1 matching over 9 bases. V gave up 7 bases and J gave up 7 bases; unmatched junction bases: 5. This CDR3 is 13 amino acids long. Germline loops: CDR1 LNHDA, CDR2 SQIVND (reference sequence). The covered CDR3 bases are TGTGCCAGTACGGGACAGGGTTTGCAGCCC. Translated: CASTGQGLQP. In full, the CDR3 reads CASTGQGLQPQHF.

This clone was detected many times. The read stops 3 residues short of the end of the CDR3; the missing end is completed from the germline J gene. The chain uses TRBV6-1 and TRBJ2-5; TRBD2 matches 11 bases. This CDR3 spans 15 amino acids. The V segment lost 2 bases and the J segment 2 bases; nucleotides outside the gene matches: 1. Germline CDR1 is MNHNS and CDR2 is SASEGT. CDR3 sequence: CASSELAGGQETQYF. Incomplete CDR3 DNA: TGTGCCAGCAGTGAATTAGCGGGAGGGCAAGAGACC.

This clone was detected many times. Sequencing ends 3 residues short of the CDR3 end; the germline J gene provides the rest. The chain is built from TRBV18 and TRBJ1-6, with D perhaps TRBD1 (6 bases). The germline CDR1 and CDR2 sequences are KGHSH and LQKENI. V was cut by 11 bases and J by 0 bases, with 14 bases left in between. CDR3 length equals 15 residues. The DNA read from the CDR3 is TGTGCCGGCGCCACAGGGAGCTCCTATAATTCACCC. This sequence encodes CAGATGSSYNSP. Given in full, the CDR3 is CAGATGSSYNSPLHF. The entire variable domain, with the rest obtained from reference TRBV18 and TRBJ1-6, is as follows: NAGVMQNPRHLVRRRGQEARLRCSPMKGHSHVYWYRQLPEEGLKFMVYLQKENIIDESGMPKERFSAEFPKEGPSILRIQQVVRGDSAAYFCAGATGSSYNSPLHFGNGTRLTVT.

This clone was seen ten or more times. The CDR3 end is not reached by the read, which stops 3 residues before it; the germline J gene fills it in. The J gene is TRBJ2-4, the V gene TRBV5-1, with D perhaps matching TRBD1 (5 bases). Germline CDR1 and CDR2: SGHRS and YFSETQ. The V gene lost 0 bases and the J gene lost 0 bases, with 10 bases spanning the gap. CDR3 length: 16 amino acids. CDR3: CASSLAGALAKNIQYF. The CDR3 DNA, read in part, is TGCGCCAGCAGCTTGGCTGGGGCTCTAGCCAAAAACATT.

The sample holds many counts of this clone. Read sequence stops 3 residues before the CDR3 end, and the germline J gene provides the missing end. This rearrangement joins TRBV20-1 to TRBJ2-3; 10 nucleotides align to TRBD2. CDR1 DFQATT and CDR2 SNEGSKA come from the germline V gene (reference sequence). The CDR3 extends over 13 amino acids. V lost 2 bases, J lost 6 bases, and 2 bases stayed unmatched. The CDR3 here is CSARLAGADTQYF. The sequenced part of the CDR3 DNA is TGCAGTGCTAGACTAGCGGGAGCCGATACG.